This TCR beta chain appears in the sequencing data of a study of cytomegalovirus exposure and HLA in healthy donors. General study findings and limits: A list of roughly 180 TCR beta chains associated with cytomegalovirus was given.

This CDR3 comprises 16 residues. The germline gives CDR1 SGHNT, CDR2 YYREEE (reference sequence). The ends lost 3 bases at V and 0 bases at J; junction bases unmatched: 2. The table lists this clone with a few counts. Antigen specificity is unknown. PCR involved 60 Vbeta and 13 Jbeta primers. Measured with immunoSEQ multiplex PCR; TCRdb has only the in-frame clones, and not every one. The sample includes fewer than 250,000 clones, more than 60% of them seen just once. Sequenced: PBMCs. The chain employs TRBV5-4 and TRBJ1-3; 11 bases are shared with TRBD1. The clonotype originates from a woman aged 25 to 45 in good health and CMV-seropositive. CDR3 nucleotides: TGTGCCAGCAGCTCCGGGACAGGGGGCTCTGGAAACACCATATATTTT. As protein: CASSSGTGGSGNTIYF.